This is a list of T cell receptor beta chains from one sample in a study of T cells after yellow fever vaccination. TCRdb redid the calling of the 5' RACE reads with MiXCR, one entry per CDR3 protein. The top ten hold 14% of the sample, which has some 560,000 distinct CDR3 sequences, less than 20% seen once. Sequencing used PBMCs, obtained 15 days after the yellow fever booster vaccination. These receptor sequences come from a man aged 30 to 39 who received the YFV17D yellow fever vaccine. The CDR3 runs from the conserved cysteine through the conserved F or W. A D gene is named only where the DNA matches it firmly. Expanded clones are given a class, and other clones once, few, many or no size at all.

J: TRBJ2-5; V: TRBV7-3; D: -; size: few; DNA: TGTGCCAGCAGTTTAGGCGGAGGAAACTCGGAGACCCAGTACTTC; CDR3: CASSLGGGNSETQYF
J: TRBJ2-7; V: TRBV12-3/TRBV12-4; D: TRBD2; size: few; DNA: TGTGCCAGCAGTTCGGAGCGGGAGGGCTACGAGCAGTACTTC; CDR3: CASSSEREGYEQYF
J: TRBJ2-1; V: TRBV7-9; D: -; size: -; DNA: TGTGCCAGCATCATTAGCGAGACACCCCGCTCCTACAATGAGCAGTTCTTC; CDR3: CASIISETPRSYNEQFF
J: TRBJ2-5; V: TRBV6-2/TRBV6-3; D: -; size: few; DNA: TGTGCCAGCAGTTACCAGGGTCTGGAGACCCAGTACTTC; CDR3: CASSYQGLETQYF
J: TRBJ2-1; V: TRBV20-1; D: TRBD2; size: -; DNA: TGCAGTGCTGAACACTTGGCGGGAGTCAGCAACAATGAGCAGTTCTTC; CDR3: CSAEHLAGVSNNEQFF
J: TRBJ2-7; V: TRBV20-1; D: -; size: few; DNA: TGCAGTGCCACTCTGGGAGACGTGGGTAACGAGCAGTACTTC; CDR3: CSATLGDVGNEQYF
J: TRBJ2-7; V: TRBV29-1; D: TRBD1; size: -; DNA: TGCAGCACATGGGGGTCCGGGACAGGGAAAAATTACTACGAGCAGTACTTC; CDR3: CSTWGSGTGKNYYEQYF
J: TRBJ2-5; V: TRBV6-5; D: -; size: -; DNA: TGTGCCAGCAGTTACTCCAAGCCTCGAAGTTTGGAGACCCAGTACTTC; CDR3: CASSYSKPRSLETQYF
J: TRBJ1-2; V: TRBV5-1; D: TRBD1; size: few; DNA: TGCGCCAGCAGCTCTACAGGGGGCACGATAGCTAACTATGGCTACACCTTC; CDR3: CASSSTGGTIANYGYTF
J: TRBJ2-7; V: TRBV7-2; D: TRBD1; size: -; DNA: TGTGCCAGCAGCTCGTTCGGGGGGACAGGGCACTACGAGCAGTACTTC; CDR3: CASSSFGGTGHYEQYF
J: TRBJ1-2; V: TRBV20-1; D: TRBD1; size: -; DNA: TGCAGTGCCCCCCCCGGGACAGGGGGCGAAGGCTACACCTTC; CDR3: CSAPPGTGGEGYTF
J: TRBJ2-7; V: TRBV21-1; D: -; size: few; DNA: TGTGCCAGCACCCTAATGGGGACTAGCGGGAGGATATACGAGCAGTACTTC; CDR3: CASTLMGTSGRIYEQYF
J: TRBJ1-1; V: TRBV12-3/TRBV12-4; D: -; size: many; DNA: TGTGCCAGCAGTTTATGGGACACTGAAGCTTTCTTT; CDR3: CASSLWDTEAFF